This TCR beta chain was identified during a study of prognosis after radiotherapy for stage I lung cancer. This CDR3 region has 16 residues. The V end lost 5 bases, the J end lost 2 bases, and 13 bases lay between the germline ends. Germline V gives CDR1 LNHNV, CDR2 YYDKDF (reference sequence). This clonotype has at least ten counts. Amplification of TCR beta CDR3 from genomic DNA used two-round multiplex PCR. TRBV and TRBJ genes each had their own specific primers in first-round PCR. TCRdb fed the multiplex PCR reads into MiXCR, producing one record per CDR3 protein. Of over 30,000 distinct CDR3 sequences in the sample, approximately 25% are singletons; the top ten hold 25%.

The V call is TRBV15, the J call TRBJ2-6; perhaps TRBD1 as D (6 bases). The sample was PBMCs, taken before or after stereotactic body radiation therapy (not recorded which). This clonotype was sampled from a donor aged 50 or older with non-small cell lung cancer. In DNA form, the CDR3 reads TGTGCCACCAGCCTACAGGGATCTGCTGGGGCCAACGTCCTGACTTTC. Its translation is CATSLQGSAGANVLTF.